A single sample gave rise to the 12 T cell receptor beta chains below, sequenced in a study of shared clonotypes between healthy human individuals (dated by TCRdb to the early 2020s). The receptor library was made with the immunoSEQ multiplex PCR assay. As stored in TCRdb, this immuneACCESS dataset retains in-frame rearrangements with V and J assigned. A fraction of the clones does not appear; measured against another copy, unresolved V genes explain less than half of the discrepancy, and the remainder lacks a known reason. The table for this sample lists about 980,000 clones; less than 85% of them were counted only once. Nearly 1.5% of the sample lies in the top ten. Sequencing was done on a sample of memory CD4+ T cells sorted from blood. The cell subset or site label of this sample denotes: CD45RA-negative fraction. These receptors originate from a man aged 18 to 29 in good health.

This clone was counted at least ten times. The rearrangement joins TRBV5-1 to TRBJ2-5, with 15 nucleotides matching TRBD2. CDR3 size: 17 residues. Germline CDR1 SGHRS, CDR2 YFSETQ. V trimming: 4 bases; J trimming: 5 bases; junction bases outside the gene matches: 9. DNA for the CDR3: TGCGCCAGCAGCGTCTCCGGGACTAGCGGGGGGAGGGAGACCCAGTACTTC. Translating gives CASSVSGTSGGRETQYF.

The rearrangement links TRBV6-1 to TRBJ2-5; TRBD2 is a possible D gene (5 bases). The CDR3 runs 15 residues. In germline, CDR1 is MNHNS, CDR2 SASEGT. Between the trimmed V and J ends, which lost 6 bases and 6 bases, there was a span of 20 bases. The CDR3 sequence is CASSPGVLGVKTQYF. The CDR3 DNA follows: TGTGCCAGCAGCCCCGGGGTCTTGGGAGTGAAGACCCAGTACTTC.

This clone occurred a few times. The chain joins TRBV2 to TRBJ1-1, with D perhaps matching TRBD1 (5 bases). Between the trimmed V and J ends, which lost 6 bases and 0 bases, there was a span of 11 bases. This CDR3 comprises 14 residues. The V gene's germline CDR1 is SNHLY and CDR2 FYNNEI. In DNA, the CDR3 is TGTGCCAGCAGCGGGCAGGGCCTGAACACTGAAGCTTTCTTT. Translated: CASSGQGLNTEAFF.

The chain combines TRBV30 with TRBJ1-6; no firm D call. The CDR3 contains 14 residues. Germline V gene data show CDR1 as GTSNPN and CDR2 as SVGIG (reference sequence). Between the trimmed V and J ends, which lost 1 base and 3 bases, there was a span of 7 bases. DNA of the CDR3: TGTGCCTGGAGTGAGGACCGCTATAATTCACCCCTCCACTTT. Translating gives CAWSEDRYNSPLHF.

The CDR3 loop reads CSVNDGGNSPLHF. The DNA of the CDR3 is TGCAGCGTAAACGACGGGGGTAATTCACCCCTCCACTTT. The rearrangement uses TRBV29-1 and TRBJ1-6; a weak D match, TRBD1 (5 bases). Trimming cost V 6 bases and J 6 bases, with 12 bases left between them. This CDR3 is built from 13 residues. In germline, CDR1 is SQVTM, CDR2 ANQGSEA.

This clone was counted once. V is TRBV2 and J is TRBJ2-7; TRBD1 matches 11 bases. V gave up 4 bases and J gave up 7 bases; unmatched junction bases: 3. The germline gives CDR1 SNHLY, CDR2 FYNNEI. CDR3 size: 13 residues. CDR3 in amino acids: CASSGDRGIEQYF. CDR3 bases: TGTGCCAGCAGTGGGGACAGGGGGATTGAGCAGTACTTC.

The chain couples TRBV6-1 to TRBJ2-3, with TRBD2 matching over 8 bases. J was trimmed by 1 base and V by 2 bases; bases with no gene match: 5. Per germline, CDR1 MNHNS and CDR2 SASEGT. The CDR3 is made up of 16 amino acids. DNA for the CDR3: TGTGCCAGCAGTGAATGGGAAGCGGGGGGCACAGATACGCAGTATTTT. Amino acid sequence: CASSEWEAGGTDTQYF.

This sequence joins TRBV28 and TRBJ2-3, with 11 bases aligning to TRBD2. CDR1 is MDHEN and CDR2 is SYDVKM in the germline V gene. This CDR3 comprises 14 residues. Losses at the gene ends were 6 bases for V and 6 bases for J; bases not matched to a gene: 5. The CDR3 nucleotides read TGTGCCAGCAGACTAGCGGGGGCAGGGGATACGCAGTATTTT. Protein: CASRLAGAGDTQYF.

The chain carries TRBV11-2 and TRBJ1-2, with TRBD1 identical over 11 bases. The CDR3 runs to 18 residues. Looked up from germline, CDR1 is SGHAT and CDR2 is FQNNGV. V was clipped by 2 bases and J by 2 bases; unmatched bases: 10. The CDR3 DNA sequence: TGTGCCAGCAGCTTAACTCTCGGGACAGGGGGATCGAACTATGGCTACACCTTC. Translated, it gives CASSLTLGTGGSNYGYTF.

In the case of this clone: This likely came from a read error, as a far larger clone is one base away. V is TRBV7-2 and J is TRBJ1-1; no firm D call. This CDR3 spans 13 amino acids. Trimming took 4 bases from V and 1 from J, leaving 7 bases between them. The V gene's germline CDR1 is SGHTA and CDR2 FQGNSA. CDR3: CASSSIGNTEAFF. The CDR3 nucleotides are TGTGCCAGCAGCTCTATAGGGAACACTGAAGCTTTCTTT.

At least ten counts were recorded for this clone. The rearrangement uses TRBV5-1 and TRBJ2-6; D is ambiguous. The CDR3 is 15 amino acids. The germline gives CDR1 SGHRS, CDR2 YFSETQ. V was pared by 6 bases and J by 2 bases, with 12 bases between. CDR3 coding DNA: TGCGCCAGCACCCCGCTTGAGCCTGGGGCCAACGTCCTGACTTTC. Its protein product is CASTPLEPGANVLTF.

A remark on this clone: This sample includes further DNA sequences coding for the same CDR3. The chain couples TRBV28 to TRBJ1-2, with D maybe TRBD1 (5 bases). V was clipped by 2 bases and J by 3 bases, with 7 bases between them. From germline, CDR1 is MDHEN and CDR2 SYDVKM. CDR3 length equals 13 residues. CDR3 sequence: CASSLGGDYGYTF. The CDR3 nucleotides read TGTGCCAGCAGTTTAGGGGGGGACTATGGCTACACCTTC.